This T cell receptor (beta chain) originates from a study of cytomegalovirus exposure and HLA in healthy donors (dated by TCRdb to 2016 to 2017). Regarding the research as a whole: According to an earlier analysis of 587 of the donors, 200 million or so T cells yielded 100 million or so unique TCR beta sequences and roughly 280 Gb of sequence data. A separate validation cohort of roughly 120 different subjects was used in addition to the roughly 640-subject first cohort. On average, about 200,000 unique TCR beta nucleotide sequences were sequenced per donor among about 400 genotyped donors of the cohort, with 15% to 20% of those sequences being non-productive. The study aimed to test whether cataloging public T cell receptors could reveal signatures of past pathogen exposure. Typing coverage differed by locus: A, B, C, DRB1 and DQB1 were typed in about 629-640 donors, DQA1 in approximately 520, DPA1 in over 600, and DPB1 in 400 to 490. The T cell repertoires of some 700 subjects were profiled by immunosequencing and related to cytomegalovirus serostatus. Of the 398 genotyped donors, 81% were placed in the genetic ancestry cluster associated with self-reported Caucasian donors. An earlier analysis of about 600 of the donors used high-throughput TCR beta sequencing to judge whether each TCR beta V gene segment behaved as functional or pseudogenic. Genome-wide SNP genotypes for about 65% of the roughly 700 donors were used in a later genetic analysis, which treated that subset as a discovery cohort. The later analysis used no new phenotypic data to find candidate immune exposures, relying instead on TCR beta sequences and their occurrence across donors. HLA typing covered class I and class II loci at four-digit resolution. An early release that covered 500 to 800 HLA-typed donors contained about 300 gigabases of sequencing data and tens of millions of unique TCR sequences. Every discovery cohort repertoire had been produced on one sequencing platform. The study combined high-throughput TCR immunosequencing, statistical association of individual TCRs with disease status, and machine learning to predict cytomegalovirus infection status. Alongside the repertoire data, information on donor age, sex, ethnicity and CMV serostatus was compiled. About five DR-DQ haplotypes were treated as single units for association and clustering because of strong linkage in the cohort. A later analysis re-examined previously published TCR beta repertoires from more than 550 donors and added high-resolution HLA genotyping to investigate patterns of TCR occurrence. Beyond this particular receptor, the publication reports: In this cohort, only TCR beta chains were sequenced, and detectable features were limited by the absence of alpha or paired-chain data. A later genetic analysis associated a missense DCLRE1C variant with V-gene and J-gene trimming of TCR beta chains, and an independent cohort replicated the association. Linkage disequilibrium might explain the correlated functional status among segregating V segments, but an unknown experimental factor could not be ruled out. Most TCR sequences were seen in very few donors, while some public TCRs were found in many individuals. The authors suggested that the approach could potentially be generalized to other disease states and immunological phenotypes. According to a later analysis, TCR association rates differed among HLA loci, with DRB1 alleles showing the most associated TCRs and HLA-C alleles showing the fewest. In both the original and validation cohorts, the classifier was reported to diagnose cytomegalovirus status with high specificity and sensitivity. In a later analysis, several top co-occurrence clusters were reported to appear linked to parvovirus B19, influenza, CMV and Epstein-Barr virus. Compared with the approximately 700-donor mean, donors in an Asian-associated ancestry cluster had fewer N-insertions in productive TCRs, according to a later genetic analysis. A later analysis found that HLA-associated TCR beta chains were more clonally expanded and had lower generation probabilities than equally common non-associated chains. Because some donors lacked HLA typing at each locus, the association tests relied only on the typed subset. The presence/absence analyses assumed that sequencing depth was roughly uniform across donors, and that assumption may not be true. A later analysis found that most CMV-associated TCR beta chains appeared HLA-restricted, with HLA associations seemingly driven largely by CMV exposure. In the study, 150 to 200 TCR beta chains were listed as associated with cytomegalovirus. Immune exposure information for the cohort was limited to CMV serostatus. Because counts were too low, 15 or so rarely observed V segments, including chromosome 9 orphons, were excluded from the earlier analysis of under 650 of the donors. In an earlier analysis of 450 to 750 of the donors, most TCR beta V segments appeared in productive rearrangements about 90% or about 30% of the time, broadly matching IMGT annotations. A further reported finding was that TCR beta sequences accurately predicted the HLA-A and HLA-B alleles for most subjects in the first cohort. Some IMGT-functional V segments, including TRBV6-2 and TRBV6-3, could not be told apart with the 87-base-pair reads, so those segments were excluded. A later analysis associated 15,000 to 20,000 TCR beta sequences with specific HLA alleles at a false discovery rate of 0.05. Strong co-occurrence of HLA alleles, especially DR and DQ, made assigning TCR associations to individual alleles difficult. A cluster of highly shared sequence variants was judged likely to be a technical artifact of the sequencing pipeline. A few of the identified cytomegalovirus-associated TCR beta chains were confirmed in vitro to be specific for cytomegalovirus antigens.

Library preparation employed the immunoSEQ multiplex PCR assay. A mixture of 60 forward primers for TCR Vbeta segments and 13 reverse primers for TCR Jbeta segments was used in the multiplex PCR. The CDR3 region of rearranged TCR beta genes was amplified from genomic DNA with a multiplex PCR assay. The Illumina HiSeq System was used to sequence the amplified TCR beta libraries as 87-base-pair reads. In the source study's methods: Across the 670 or so repertoires, a later analysis counted around 80 million unique TCR beta chains, approximately 12 million of which were shared by at least two donors. Raw reads were error-corrected and collapsed into unique sequences with a nearest-neighbor algorithm that merged closely related sequences to remove PCR and sequencing errors. To assign V, D and J gene segments, CDR3 sequences were aligned to IMGT reference sequences. For a sequence to be retained, a match of at least six nucleotides to both a V gene segment and a J gene segment was required. Rearrangements were classified as productive when the CDR3 lacked stop codons and remained in frame with V and J, and all other rearrangements were classified as non-productive. CDR3 was defined by IMGT convention, running from the second conserved V-encoded cysteine to the conserved J-encoded phenylalanine. Sequences without an unambiguous match to a single V gene segment were excluded from the earlier analysis of a few hundred of the donors. An earlier analysis of 500 to 600 of the donors classified V segments as functional when productive rearrangements were above 56.7% and as segregating when the standard deviation between donors was above 5%. To diagnose cytomegalovirus status from the catalog of TCR beta chain sequences, a statistical classification framework was built. V and J gene assignment, in a later analysis, came from comparing TCR nucleotide sequences with IMGT/GENE-DB human TR gene sequences. The TCRdist pipeline was used in a later analysis to assign CDR3 sequences and most-parsimonious VDJ recombination scenarios. In a later analysis, every TCR beta chain was defined by the combination of its CDR3 amino acid sequence and its V-gene family, and reads without a unique V-gene family were dropped. To address suspected cross-contamination and a sequencing artifact, a later analysis removed 592 highly shared, low-generation-probability nucleotide sequences. In a later analysis, a clonal expansion index was calculated for each public chain from normalized within-repertoire ranks of inferred template counts. In a later analysis, generation probabilities were computed using a VDJ recombination model fitted to out-of-frame rearrangements, and the results were checked against IGoR. Hypergeometric tests were used in a later analysis to score TCR-TCR, TCR-HLA and TCR-CMV co-occurrence, with a repertoire-size bias correction applied to the TCR pairs. In a later analysis, false discovery rates were estimated by permuting HLA or CMV assignments 20 times. In a later analysis, co-occurring TCRs were grouped with DBSCAN, and TCRdist sequence similarity was added when clustering was performed within HLA-allele-positive subsets. Repertoires with fewer than 30,000 or more than 120,000 public chains were left out of co-occurrence clustering, as were roughly five repertoires with anomalous nucleotide sharing. TCRdb took this table from immuneACCESS and kept in-frame rearrangements with V and J called. Such tables lack part of the clones; where checked against another copy, unresolved V genes explain under half of the gap, and the rest is unexplained. That table is the source of V, J and clone size, and D and trimming were worked out from the DNA. The sample table lists tens of thousands of clones, 70% to 85% of them with a count of one. The ten largest account for 7.8% of the sample.

Concerning this clone itself: Its specific antigen is unknown. No quality values exist for individual bases; no much larger clone is one base distant.

In total, over 600 healthy bone marrow donors made up the cohort. Cohort members were all nominally healthy when sampled, although unrecorded immune exposures were likely present. The donor tested CMV seropositive, placing the donor among the 250 to 350 seropositive members of the cohort. Each donor provided a peripheral blood sample, and peripheral blood mononuclear cells were used for TCR beta sequencing. The Qiagen DNeasy Blood Extraction Kit was used to extract genomic DNA from the blood cell samples. The germline V gene sets CDR1 to SGHTS and CDR2 to YDEGEE. V ends up 4 bases short and J 10 bases short, with an unmatched junction base count of 10. The CDR3 sequence holds 14 residues, the cysteine and phenylalanine included. The kept DNA is CDR3 alone, 42 bases in frame from the first base.

Specimen: PBMCs. This TCR derives from a man aged 55 to 69 in good health and CMV-seropositive. The chain was built from TRBV5-8 and TRBJ1-1, and TRBD1 matches 10 of the central bases. Here the CDR3 is given as CASSDPGTGAGAFF. The sequence in DNA is TGTGCCAGCAGCGATCCCGGGACAGGGGCTGGAGCTTTCTTT. With all but the CDR3 taken from the reference TRBV5-8 and TRBJ1-1 genes, the full variable domain is: EAGVTQSPTHLIKTRGQQATLRCSPISGHTSVYWYQQALGLGLQFLLWYDEGEERNRGNFPPRFSGRQFPNYSSELNVNALELEDSALYLCASSDPGTGAGAFFGQGTRLTVV.